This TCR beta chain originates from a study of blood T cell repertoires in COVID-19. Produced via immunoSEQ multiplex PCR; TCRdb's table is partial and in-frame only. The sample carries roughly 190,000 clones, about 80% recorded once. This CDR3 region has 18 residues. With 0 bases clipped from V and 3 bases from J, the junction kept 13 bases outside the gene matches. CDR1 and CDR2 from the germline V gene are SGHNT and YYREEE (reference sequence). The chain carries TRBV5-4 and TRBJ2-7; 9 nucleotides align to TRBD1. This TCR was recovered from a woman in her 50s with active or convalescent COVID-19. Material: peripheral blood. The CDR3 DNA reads TGTGCCAGCAGCTTGGATCCCTTCGTGACAGGGGGTGGCTACGAGCAGTACTTC. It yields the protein CASSLDPFVTGGGYEQYF.